The sequence of this T cell receptor beta chain was determined in a study of blood T cell repertoires in COVID-19. Looking at the study overall: The United States, Italy and Spain provided the acute and convalescent COVID-19 samples. Nucleic acid was either cDNA or gDNA, and it came from T cells, B-cell-depleted T cells, or PBMCs.

Per the study methods: Amplification of reference gene primers was used by the study to estimate nucleated cell counts. Measured with immunoSEQ multiplex PCR; TCRdb has only the in-frame clones, and not every one. That table supplies the V and J calls and clone size; D and trimming were determined from the DNA. This table has approximately 88,000 clones, 75% to 85% appearing once. Sequencing was done on a sample of peripheral blood. The receptor was derived from a woman aged 80 or over with acute or convalescent COVID-19.

CDR3 DNA sequence: TGCGCCAGCAGCCTGACAGGGGCGACAGATACGCAGTATTTT. Amino acids: CASSLTGATDTQYF. This chain joins TRBV5-1 and TRBJ2-3, with 8 bases lining up with TRBD1. The V gene end was trimmed by 4 bases and the J gene end by 3 bases; junction bases not matched to a gene: 4. In germline, CDR1 is SGHRS, CDR2 YFSETQ. The CDR3 runs 14 residues. Based on the CDR3 plus reference TRBV5-1 and TRBJ2-3, the full variable domain is KAGVTQTPRYLIKTRGQQVTLSCSPISGHRSVSWYQQTPGQGLQFLFEYFSETQRNKGNFPGRFSGRQFSNSRSEMNVSTLELGDSALYLCASSLTGATDTQYFGPGTRLTVL.